This TCR beta chain was documented in a study of glioma-infiltrating T cells after dendritic cell vaccination. Whole-study findings and limits: TCR clonality showed no direct relationship with survival.

Trimming at V came to 6 bases and at J to 2 bases, leaving 13 bases not matched to a gene. This CDR3 has 16 residues. Germline V gives CDR1 MNHEY, CDR2 SMNVEV (reference sequence). Concerning this clone itself: What it binds is not known.

Assay used: immunoSEQ multiplex PCR; TCRdb lists only in-frame clones, some missing. The table records about 64,000 clones, around four fifths of them present only once. The sequences come from blood, collected before dendritic cell vaccination. The rearrangement joins TRBV27 to TRBJ2-7; TRBD2 matches 7 bases. The origin of this receptor is a human donor with glioblastoma. CDR3 sequence: CASSHIGAGLPYEQYF. CDR3 sequence (DNA): TGTGCCAGCAGCCACATTGGAGCGGGGCTTCCCTACGAGCAGTACTTC.